The 19 T cell receptor beta chains below all came from one sample that was sequenced in a study of regulatory T cells in long-lasting Graves disease. iRepertoire HTBI primers and Arm-PCR of CDR3 regions built TCR beta libraries. TCRdb re-called the multiplex PCR reads with MiXCR, one entry per CDR3 protein. The table lists under 250,000 distinct CDR3 sequences, around 20% of them singletons. Time point here: newly diagnosed GD, antithyroid drugs for less than 3 months. PBMC-extracted RNA yielded the TCR library. Source: peripheral blood mononuclear cells (PBMCs), taken at new diagnosis, from a patient treated with antithyroid drugs. These receptors were collected from a female donor with Graves disease.

The chain couples TRBV11-2 to TRBJ2-7; D is perhaps TRBD2 (6 bases). V was cut by 3 bases and J by 4 bases, with 19 bases left in between. Germline V gene data show CDR1 as SGHAT and CDR2 as FQNNGV. The CDR3 covers 16 residues. The CDR3 reads CASSFLPGLAQYEQYF. CDR3 DNA sequence: TGTGCCAGCAGCTTTTTACCGGGTCTAGCGCAGTACGAGCAGTACTTC.

The chain combines TRBV6-2 or TRBV6-3 with TRBJ2-7; 13 bases line up with TRBD2. Per the germline V gene, CDR1 is MNHEY and CDR2 is SVGEGT. This CDR3 comprises 17 residues. The V segment lost 0 bases and the J segment 0 bases; nucleotides outside the gene matches: 2. CDR3 region: CASSYSTSGGYSYEQYF. CDR3 nucleotides: TGTGCCAGCAGTTACTCGACTAGCGGGGGGTACTCCTACGAGCAGTACTTC.

This clonotype appeared many times. This chain connects TRBV12-3 or TRBV12-4 to TRBJ1-1; the D is unclear. This CDR3 contains 14 residues. Trimming cost V 5 bases and J 4 bases, with 14 bases left between them. In DNA form, the CDR3 reads TGTGCCAGCAGTCCCCAGAGCCCCGCCACTGAAGCTTTCTTT. It codes for CASSPQSPATEAFF.

In this sample, this clonotype turned up many times. CDR3 residues: CASSLLDPDVFYNEQFF. As DNA, the CDR3 is TGTGCCAGCTCACTCCTGGACCCTGATGTCTTTTACAATGAGCAGTTCTTC. V usage is TRBV18 and J usage is TRBJ2-1; D is ambiguous. The length of the CDR3 is 17 residues. Between the trimmed V and J ends, which lost 4 bases and 4 bases, there was a span of 20 bases. Germline CDR1 KGHSH, CDR2 LQKENI.

This clonotype was seen once. This chain uses TRBV7-9 with TRBJ2-7; no firm D call. The V and J ends lost 1 base and 2 bases respectively, with 3 bases between them. Germline CDR1 reads SEHNR; CDR2 reads FQNEAQ (reference sequence). This CDR3 has 12 residues. The CDR3 region has the DNA TGTGCCAGCAGCTTAGAGGCCTACGAGCAGTACTTC. Amino acid sequence: CASSLEAYEQYF.

In the case of this clonotype: A single base separates this from a much larger clone, so it may be a read error. The chain carries TRBV28 and TRBJ1-5; D not certain. V was clipped by 6 bases and J by 5 bases, with 8 bases between them. Germline CDR1 MDHEN, CDR2 SYDVKM. The CDR3 consists of 12 residues. The CDR3 DNA follows: TGTGCCAGCAGAATTCGGGATCAGCCCCAGCATTTT. This translates into CASRIRDQPQHF. The full variable domain, its missing parts supplied by reference TRBV28 and TRBJ1-5, is DVKVTQSSRYLVKRTGEKVFLECVQDMDHENMFWYRQDPGLGLRLIYFSYDVKMKEKGDIPEGYSVSREKKERFSLILESASTNQTSMYLCASRIRDQPQHFGDGTRLSIL.

The chain employs TRBV11-3 and TRBJ2-1; 10 bases fit TRBD2. Germline trimming cut 6 bases from V and 5 bases from J; bases unmatched to any gene: 4. Germline V gene sequence: CDR1 SGHNT, CDR2 YENEEA. This CDR3 is built from 14 residues. CDR3 DNA sequence: TGTGCCAGCAGAGCGGGGGGGCTACACAATGAGCAGTTCTTC. Its translation: CASRAGGLHNEQFF.

For this clonotype: A much larger clone lies a single base off, so this may be a read error. The chain combines TRBV20-1 with TRBJ1-2, with D maybe TRBD1 (5 bases). Germline CDR1 DFQATT, CDR2 SNEGSKA (reference sequence). V shed 1 base and J shed 4 bases, with 25 bases lying between them. The CDR3 consists of 18 residues. The CDR3 sequence is CSARARGLTNHTPYGYTF. DNA of the CDR3: TGCAGTGCTAGAGCCCGGGGCCTTACGAACCATACTCCCTATGGCTACACCTTC.

The chain combines TRBV10-3 with TRBJ1-2; no reliable D call. The germline V and J ends were trimmed by 2 bases and 5 bases, with 15 bases remaining between them. Looked up from germline, CDR1 is ENHRY and CDR2 is SYGVKD. CDR3 size: 15 residues. The CDR3 coding sequence is TGTGCCATCAGTGAGCTAGGAGCGAGGGTTTATGGCTACACCTTC. Protein: CAISELGARVYGYTF.

This chain connects TRBV28 to TRBJ1-1, with D tentatively TRBD1 (5 bases). Trimming removed 7 bases at V and 8 bases at J, with 11 bases between. The germline V gene has CDR1 MDHEN and CDR2 SYDVKM. CDR3 length: 11 amino acids. CDR3 in amino acids: CASNTGAEAFF. The CDR3 DNA follows: TGTGCCAGCAATACAGGAGCGGAAGCTTTCTTT. Drawing the rest from reference TRBV28 and TRBJ1-1, the complete variable domain is DVKVTQSSRYLVKRTGEKVFLECVQDMDHENMFWYRQDPGLGLRLIYFSYDVKMKEKGDIPEGYSVSREKKERFSLILESASTNQTSMYLCASNTGAEAFFGQGTRLTVV.

This clonotype was counted ten times or more. V and J are TRBV5-1 and TRBJ1-1; D gene uncertain. CDR3 length: 16 residues. The germline V and J ends were trimmed by 6 bases and 0 bases, with 18 bases remaining between them. Per germline, CDR1 SGHRS and CDR2 YFSETQ. In DNA, the CDR3 is TGCGCCAGCACGCCGTCGGATTTGAGGATGAACACTGAAGCTTTCTTT. It encodes CASTPSDLRMNTEAFF.

The V and J genes are TRBV5-4 and TRBJ2-2; 7 nucleotides align to TRBD1. CDR1 is SGHNT and CDR2 is YYREEE in the germline V gene (reference sequence). With 2 bases clipped from V and 4 bases from J, the junction kept 5 bases outside the gene matches. CDR3 length: 15 amino acids. As DNA, the CDR3 is TGTGCCAGCAGCTTCCAACAGGGGTCCACCGGGGAGCTGTTTTTT. Amino acids: CASSFQQGSTGELFF.

The CDR3 is CASSYFTGYNEQFF. CDR3 nucleotides: TGTGCCAGCAGTTACTTTACAGGGTACAATGAGCAGTTCTTC. The chain carries TRBV12-3 or TRBV12-4 and TRBJ2-1; maybe TRBD1 (6 bases). CDR3 size: 14 residues. V was pared by 4 bases and J by 4 bases, with 11 bases between.

In its sample, this clonotype was seen many times. The chain joins TRBV11-2 to TRBJ1-1; D is perhaps TRBD1 (5 bases). V lost 4 bases and J lost 6, with 12 bases in between. Germline values: CDR1 SGHAT, CDR2 FQNNGV. The CDR3 is 13 amino acids. This chain's CDR3 is CASSSLRVSEAFF. CDR3 coding DNA: TGTGCCAGCAGCTCCCTCAGGGTTTCTGAAGCTTTCTTT.

This clonotype appeared many times. The chain couples TRBV3-1 to TRBJ2-7; tentatively, D is TRBD1 (5 bases). This CDR3 contains 14 residues. V was shortened by 1 base and J by 2 bases, with 9 bases between the two germline ends. Per germline, CDR1 LGHDT and CDR2 YNNKEL (reference sequence). The CDR3 sequence: CASSQGGGAYEQYF. CDR3 sequence (DNA): TGTGCCAGCAGCCAAGGGGGCGGCGCCTACGAGCAGTACTTC.

This clonotype was counted ten times or more. The genes are TRBV7-6 and TRBJ1-5; D uncertain. CDR3 length equals 16 residues. Germline V lookup: CDR1 SGHVS, CDR2 FNYEAQ. V dropped 4 bases and J dropped 4 bases, with 17 bases sitting between them. CDR3 region: CASSSLGRSGNQPQHF. CDR3 DNA sequence: TGTGCCAGCAGCTCCCTCGGGAGGAGTGGGAATCAGCCCCAGCATTTT.

Details on this clonotype: This likely came from a read error, as a far larger clone is one base away. CDR3 sequence reads: CASSFRTSGKPQGQGTQYF. As DNA, the CDR3 is TGTGCCAGCAGTTTCCGGACTAGCGGGAAACCCCAGGGCCAAGGGACCCAGTACTTC. The chain couples TRBV12-3 or TRBV12-4 to TRBJ2-1; 12 bases match TRBD2. The closer fit of TRBJ2-5 to the DNA end suggests the J call may be wrong. CDR3 length: 19 amino acids.

This clonotype was counted at least ten times. The chain has TRBV7-9 and TRBJ2-3; the match to TRBD2 covers 12 bases. V lost 1 base and J lost 6; bases outside the gene matches: 11. Germline CDR1 is SEHNR and CDR2 is FQNEAQ (reference sequence). The CDR3 extends over 18 amino acids. Written as DNA, the CDR3 is TGTGCCAGCAGCTTAGGGGGTCTGACTAGCGGGAGACTGGATACGCAGTATTTT. Translating it yields CASSLGGLTSGRLDTQYF.

There are a few counts of this clonotype. This rearrangement joins TRBV24-1 to TRBJ2-3; 10 nucleotides line up with TRBD2. This CDR3 region has 17 residues. The junction had 2 bases not matched to a gene; V was cut back by 0 bases and J by 0 bases. Germline CDR1 is KGHDR and CDR2 is SFDVKD. CDR3 sequence reads: CATSDLLAGASTDTQYF. Written as DNA, the CDR3 is TGTGCCACCAGTGATTTGCTAGCGGGGGCTAGCACAGATACGCAGTATTTT.